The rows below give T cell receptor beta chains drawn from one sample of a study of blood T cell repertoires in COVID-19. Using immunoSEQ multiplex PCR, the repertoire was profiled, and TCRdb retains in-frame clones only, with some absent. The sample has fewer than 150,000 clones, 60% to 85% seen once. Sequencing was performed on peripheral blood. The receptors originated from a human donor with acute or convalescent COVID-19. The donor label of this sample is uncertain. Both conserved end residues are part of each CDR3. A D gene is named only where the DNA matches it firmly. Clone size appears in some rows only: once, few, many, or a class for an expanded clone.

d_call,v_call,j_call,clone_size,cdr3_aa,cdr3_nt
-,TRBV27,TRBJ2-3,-,CASSLYSTGLQKDTQYF,TGTGCCAGCAGTTTATACTCAACAGGGTTGCAAAAAGATACGCAGTATTTT
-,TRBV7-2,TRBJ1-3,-,CASSPPGAGNTIYF,TGTGCCAGCAGCCCCCCAGGGGCTGGAAACACCATATATTTT
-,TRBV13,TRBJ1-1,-,CASSLDHKGWNTEAFF,TGTGCCAGCAGCTTAGATCACAAGGGGTGGAACACTGAAGCTTTCTTT
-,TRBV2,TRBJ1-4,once,CASRDIGGGDEKLFF,TGTGCCAGCAGGGATATTGGGGGGGGAGATGAAAAACTGTTTTTT
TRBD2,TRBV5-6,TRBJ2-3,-,CASAREARGGLSGTDTQYF,TGTGCCAGCGCCCGGGAGGCGCGGGGGGGCCTCTCCGGCACAGATACGCAGTATTTT
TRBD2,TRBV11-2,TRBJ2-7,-,CASGDYRYQYF,TGTGCCAGCGGGGACTACCGATACCAGTACTTC
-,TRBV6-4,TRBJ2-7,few,CASSDSNHLEQYF,TGTGCCAGCAGTGACTCCAACCACTTGGAGCAGTACTTC
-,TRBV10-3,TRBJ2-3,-,CAISGGQDTQYF,TGTGCCATCAGTGGCGGGCAGGATACGCAGTATTTT
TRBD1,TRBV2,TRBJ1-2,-,CASRQGGAYGYTF,TGTGCCAGCCGACAGGGCGGAGCCTATGGCTACACCTTC
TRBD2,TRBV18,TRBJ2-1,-,CASSPPGGAGAYNEQFF,TGTGCCAGCTCACCCCCGGGAGGAGCGGGGGCTTACAATGAGCAGTTCTTC
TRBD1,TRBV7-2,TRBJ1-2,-,CASSAGTGHKGYTF,TGTGCCAGCAGCGCTGGGACAGGGCATAAGGGCTACACCTTC
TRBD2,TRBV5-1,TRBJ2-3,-,CASSGGLAGGKYSTDTQYF,TGCGCCAGCAGTGGAGGACTAGCGGGGGGTAAATATAGCACAGATACGCAGTATTTT
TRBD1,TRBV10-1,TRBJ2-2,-,CASSVDRGVGELFF,TGCGCCAGCAGTGTCGACAGGGGGGTCGGGGAGCTGTTTTTT
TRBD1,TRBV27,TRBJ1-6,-,CASSATGIGNSPLHF,TGTGCCAGCAGCGCGACAGGGATAGGTAATTCACCCCTCCACTTT
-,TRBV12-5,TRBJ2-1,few,CASGAHGTPMRNEQFF,TGTGCTAGTGGCGCACACGGGACTCCCATGCGCAATGAGCAGTTCTTC
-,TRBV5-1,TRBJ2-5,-,CASSLPQGLQETQYF,TGCGCCAGCAGCTTGCCACAGGGACTACAAGAGACCCAGTACTTC